This record covers a single T cell receptor beta chain. Its cognate antigen has yet to be identified. No quality values exist for individual bases; no much larger clone is one base distant. Participants were included only if at least one PBMC sample before ART initiation and at least two post-ART samples were available. Every participant with HIV received treatment in the United States of America. Before DNA extraction, cryopreserved samples of roughly 0.9-11 million PBMC were thawed and washed. At the time of the earliest PBMC sample, participants with HIV were aged between 23 and 54 years. PBMC samples were contributed by each participant from 1-4 timepoints before ART initiation and 2-8 timepoints after ART initiation, with a median of 7 samples. For every participant, serial HIV viral load, CD4+ T-cell count, ART history and demographic data were obtained. Genomic DNA was extracted from unsorted PBMC with a Qiagen kit on a QIAcube, processed in batches of 12 samples.

The entry originates in a study of long-term antiretroviral therapy in people with HIV (dated by TCRdb to between 2021 and 2024). Turning to the overall study: The earliest samples were collected approximately a decade before the 2015 WHO recommendation for immediate ART, a period when ART was typically delayed until CD4 counts fell. Among the roughly 30 participants with HIV, over nine were female. No cross-contamination during QIAcube processing turned up in test extractions that ran a monoclonal T-cell line alongside 30 to 35 polyclonal samples. From some 28 adults with confirmed HIV infection, the cohort provided under 250 cryopreserved PBMC samples, gathered serially across a mean of about 6 years (range 1-12). A retrospective serial study tested whether changes in peripheral blood TRB repertoire composition and diversity were associated with ART initiation and durable HIV suppression. The investigation overall reported the following: The samples span the years 2004 to 2017, and the ART regimens used may be less effective than current regimens. Starting ART was linked to a significant rise in TRB diversity, yet even after long-term ART the diversity remained significantly lower than in transplant donor controls. Narrower CDR3 length ranges were observed in HIV repertoires than in controls, and an antigen-experienced repertoire with only a slight naive shift after ART was suggested by the network structure. Inferences about post-ART repertoire changes were limited because no data were available on ART adherence, viral resistance or therapy changes. At every time point, the repertoire was dominated by expanded TRB clones first identified before ART initiation, although this dominance fluctuated and, in many PLHIV, declined after ART. Since PBMC availability was limited, sequencing covered only the TCR beta chain, with no alpha chain pairing. Because cell numbers in pre-ART samples were limited, unsorted PBMC were profiled instead of sorted CD4+ and CD8+ T cells.

The immunoSEQ hsTCRB v3.0 assay was used at survey level resolution to sequence the TRB variable region. TRB sequencing targeted a depth of about 35,000-50,000 T-cell genomes per sample. An Illumina MiSeq with a v3 150-cycle kit was used to sequence the pooled TRB libraries. The study's processing was this. Analysis of repertoires was carried out in R inside a reproducible Nextflow workflow spanning QC, data transformation and analysis. Custom analyses were implemented in LymphoSeq2, an R package for AIRR-Seq data exploration. Several samples that yielded fewer than 5000 total TRB sequences were excluded, so that fewer than 200 HIV repertoires were analyzed. Among the 180 or so HIV repertoires that were kept, under 60 were collected before ART initiation and some 130 were collected after ART initiation. Repertoires were downsampled to 5000 TRB nucleotide sequences, and summary statistics were averaged over 100 downsampling iterations. The analysis kept only TRB sequences whose CDR3 regions were at least seven amino acids long. Two measures captured diversity: a Shannon entropy-derived clonality score and the Gini coefficient. In the repertoire networks, any two of the top 5000 CDR3 amino acid sequences were connected whenever the two sequences differed by an edit distance of one. For TRB CDR3 amino acid sequences, antigen specificity groups and MHC restriction were predicted with GLIPH2. To flag known associations with CMV, EBV, HIV or tissue antigens, CDR3 amino acid sequences were compared against VDJdb and McPAS-TCR. Pre-ART, post-ART and control groups were compared with Wilcoxon signed-rank tests and Holm-Bonferroni correction. TCRdb carries this immuneACCESS record with in-frame sequences only. Its versions omit some clonotypes, under half of them owing to an unresolved V gene in the studies checked, with the rest unexplained. Clone size and V and J calls were adopted from that table, with D and trimming inferred from the DNA. Within this sample are 20,000 or so clones, with about nine tenths of them counted one time only. The ten top clones hold roughly 8.9% of the sample.

Sequencing was performed on unsorted PBMCs, taken 1.8 years before starting antiretroviral therapy. This TCR came from a middle-aged man with HIV.

The nucleotides are TGCGCCAGCAGTGAGTCGAGGACAGCGGCTTTCTTT. It is translated as CASSESRTAAFF. The sequence is built from TRBV10-1 and TRBJ1-1; the D segment could be TRBD1, given 6 matching bases. Cut back by 0 bases and 11 bases, the V and J ends lie 10 bases apart. CDR1 and CDR2, looked up from the germline V gene (reference sequence), are WNHNN and SYGVQD. The CDR3 spans 12 residues, from the cysteine through the phenylalanine. Of all the DNA, just the CDR3 is kept, 36 bases in frame from base 1.